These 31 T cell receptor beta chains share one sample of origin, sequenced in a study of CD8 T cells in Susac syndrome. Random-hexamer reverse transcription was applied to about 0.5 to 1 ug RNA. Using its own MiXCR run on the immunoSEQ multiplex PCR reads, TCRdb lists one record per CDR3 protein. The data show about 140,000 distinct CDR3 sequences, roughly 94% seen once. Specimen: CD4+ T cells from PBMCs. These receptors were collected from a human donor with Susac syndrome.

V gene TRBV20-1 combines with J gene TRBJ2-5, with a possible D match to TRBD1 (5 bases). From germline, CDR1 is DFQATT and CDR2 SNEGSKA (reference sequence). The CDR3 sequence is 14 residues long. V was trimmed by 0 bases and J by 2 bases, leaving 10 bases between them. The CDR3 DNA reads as TGCAGTGCTAGAGATGGGGCAGTACAAGAGACCCAGTACTTC. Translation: CSARDGAVQETQYF.

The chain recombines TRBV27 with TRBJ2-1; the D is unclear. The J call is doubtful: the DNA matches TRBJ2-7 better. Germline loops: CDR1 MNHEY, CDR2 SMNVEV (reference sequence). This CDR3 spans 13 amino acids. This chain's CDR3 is CASSLGPSREQYF. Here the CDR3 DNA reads TGTGCCAGCAGTTTAGGGCCCTCTCGGGAGCAGTACTTC.

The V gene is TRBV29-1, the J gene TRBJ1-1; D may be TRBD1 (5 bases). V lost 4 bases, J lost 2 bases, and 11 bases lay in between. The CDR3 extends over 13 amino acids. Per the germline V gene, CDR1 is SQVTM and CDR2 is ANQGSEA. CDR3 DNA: TGCAGCGTTGTAGGGGATCTTAACACTGAAGCTTTCTTT. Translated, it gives CSVVGDLNTEAFF.

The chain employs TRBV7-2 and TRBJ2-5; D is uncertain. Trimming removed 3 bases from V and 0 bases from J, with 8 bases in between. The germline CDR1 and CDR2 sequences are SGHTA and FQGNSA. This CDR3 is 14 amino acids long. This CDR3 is CASSFSRNQETQYF. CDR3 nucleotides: TGTGCCAGCAGCTTTTCCAGAAACCAAGAGACCCAGTACTTC. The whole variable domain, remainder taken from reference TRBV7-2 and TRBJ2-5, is GAGVSQSPSNKVTEKGKDVELRCDPISGHTALYWYRQSLGQGLEFLIYFQGNSAPDKSGLPSDRFSAERTGGSVSTLTIQRTQQEDSAVYLCASSFSRNQETQYFGPGTRLLVL.

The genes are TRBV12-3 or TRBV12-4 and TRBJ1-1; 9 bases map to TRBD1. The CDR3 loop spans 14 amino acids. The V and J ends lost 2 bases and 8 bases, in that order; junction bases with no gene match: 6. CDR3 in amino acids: CASSLPHGTGEAFF. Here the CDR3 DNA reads TGTGCCAGCAGTTTACCTCATGGGACAGGGGAAGCTTTCTTT.

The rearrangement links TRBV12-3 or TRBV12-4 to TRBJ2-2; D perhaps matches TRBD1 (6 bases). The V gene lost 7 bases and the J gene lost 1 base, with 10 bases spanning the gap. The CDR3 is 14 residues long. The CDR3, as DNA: TGTGCCAGCAATCTGGACAGGAACACCGGGGAGCTGTTTTTT. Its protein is CASNLDRNTGELFF.

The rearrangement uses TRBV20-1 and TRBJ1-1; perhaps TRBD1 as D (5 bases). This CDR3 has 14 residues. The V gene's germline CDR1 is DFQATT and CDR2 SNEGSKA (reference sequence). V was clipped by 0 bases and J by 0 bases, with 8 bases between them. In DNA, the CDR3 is TGCAGTGCTAGAGATTCGACAGTGAACACTGAAGCTTTCTTT. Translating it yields CSARDSTVNTEAFF.

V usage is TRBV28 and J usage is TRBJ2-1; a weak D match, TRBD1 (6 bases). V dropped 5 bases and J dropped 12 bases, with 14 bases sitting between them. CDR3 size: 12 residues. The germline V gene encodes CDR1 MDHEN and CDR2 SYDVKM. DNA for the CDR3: TGTGCCAGCAGTCCTAGTGGGACAACGCAGTTCTTC. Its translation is CASSPSGTTQFF.

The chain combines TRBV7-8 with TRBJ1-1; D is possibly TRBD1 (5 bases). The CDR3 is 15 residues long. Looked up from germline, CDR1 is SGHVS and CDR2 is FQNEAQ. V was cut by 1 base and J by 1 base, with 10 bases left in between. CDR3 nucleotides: TGTGCCAGCAGCTTAGTCTCAGGACAGAACACTGAAGCTTTCTTT. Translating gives CASSLVSGQNTEAFF.

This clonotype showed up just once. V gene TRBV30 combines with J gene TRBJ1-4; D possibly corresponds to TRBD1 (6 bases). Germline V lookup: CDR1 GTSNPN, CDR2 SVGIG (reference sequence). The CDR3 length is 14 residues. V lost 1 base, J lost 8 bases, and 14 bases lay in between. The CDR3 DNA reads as TGTGCCTGGAGTGGAGCAAACAGGGACGAAAAACTGTTTTTT. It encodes CAWSGANRDEKLFF.

CDR3 sequence: CASSSLWGSETQYF. The CDR3, as DNA: TGTGCCAGCAGCTCCCTTTGGGGGAGTGAGACCCAGTACTTC. The chain carries TRBV7-2 and TRBJ2-5; D tentatively fits TRBD1 or TRBD2 (5 bases each). The CDR3 length is 14 residues. CDR1 is SGHTA and CDR2 is FQGNSA in the germline V gene. Between the trimmed V and J ends, which lost 4 bases and 5 bases, there was a span of 14 bases.

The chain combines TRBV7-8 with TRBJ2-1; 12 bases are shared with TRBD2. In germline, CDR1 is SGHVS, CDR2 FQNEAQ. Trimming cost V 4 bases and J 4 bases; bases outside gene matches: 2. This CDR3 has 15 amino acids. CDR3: CASSWTSGTYNEQFF. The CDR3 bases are TGTGCCAGCAGCTGGACTAGCGGGACTTACAATGAGCAGTTCTTC.

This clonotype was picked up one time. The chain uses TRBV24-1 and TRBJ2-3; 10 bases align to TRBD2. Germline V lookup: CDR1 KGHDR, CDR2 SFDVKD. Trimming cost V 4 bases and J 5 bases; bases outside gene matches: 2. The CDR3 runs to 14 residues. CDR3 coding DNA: TGTGCCACCAGTGACCGACTAGCGGGAGATACGCAGTATTTT. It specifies CATSDRLAGDTQYF.

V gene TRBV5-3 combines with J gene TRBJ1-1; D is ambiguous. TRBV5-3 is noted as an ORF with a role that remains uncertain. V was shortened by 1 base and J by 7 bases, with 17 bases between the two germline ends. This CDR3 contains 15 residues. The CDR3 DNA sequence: TGTGCCAGAAGCTTGAGACTGGAGCAAATACTTGAAGCTTTCTTT. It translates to CARSLRLEQILEAFF.

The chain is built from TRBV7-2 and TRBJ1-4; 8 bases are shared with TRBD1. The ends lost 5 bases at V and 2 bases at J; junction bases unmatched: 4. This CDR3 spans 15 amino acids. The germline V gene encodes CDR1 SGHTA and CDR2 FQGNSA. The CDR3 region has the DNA TGTGCCAGCAGCAAGGACAGGGCTACTAATGAAAAACTGTTTTTT. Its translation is CASSKDRATNEKLFF.

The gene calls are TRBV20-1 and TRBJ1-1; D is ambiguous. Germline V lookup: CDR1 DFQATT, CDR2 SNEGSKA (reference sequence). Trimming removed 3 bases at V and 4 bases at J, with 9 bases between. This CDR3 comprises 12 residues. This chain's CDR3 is CSASPRLTEAFF. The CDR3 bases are TGCAGTGCTAGTCCCCGACTCACTGAAGCTTTCTTT.

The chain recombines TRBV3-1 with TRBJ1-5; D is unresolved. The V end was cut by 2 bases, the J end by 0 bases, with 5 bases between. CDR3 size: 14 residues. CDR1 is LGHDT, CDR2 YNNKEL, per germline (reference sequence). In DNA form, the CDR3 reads TGTGCCAGCAGCCAATTAGGTAGCAATCAGCCCCAGCATTTT. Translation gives CASSQLGSNQPQHF.

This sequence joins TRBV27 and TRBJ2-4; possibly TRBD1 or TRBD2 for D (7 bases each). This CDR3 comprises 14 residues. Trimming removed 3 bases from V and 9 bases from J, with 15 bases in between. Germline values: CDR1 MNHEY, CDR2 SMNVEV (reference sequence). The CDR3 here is CASSFGREGAIQYF. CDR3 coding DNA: TGTGCCAGCAGTTTTGGTAGGGAGGGGGCCATTCAGTACTTC.

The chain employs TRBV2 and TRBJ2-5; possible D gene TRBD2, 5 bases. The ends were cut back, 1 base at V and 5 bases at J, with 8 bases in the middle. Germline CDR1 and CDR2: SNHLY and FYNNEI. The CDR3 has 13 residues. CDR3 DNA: TGTGCCAGCAGTGAAGGGAGAGGGGAGACCCAGTACTTC. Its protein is CASSEGRGETQYF. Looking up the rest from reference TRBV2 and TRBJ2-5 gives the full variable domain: EPEVTQTPSHQVTQMGQEVILRCVPISNHLYFYWYRQILGQKVEFLVSFYNNEISEKSEIFDDQFSVERPDGSNFTLKIRSTKLEDSAMYFCASSEGRGETQYFGPGTRLLVL.

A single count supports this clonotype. The CDR3 DNA sequence: TGCGCCAGCAGCCACGGACAGAGTGGTCAGCCCCAGCATTTT. Residues: CASSHGQSGQPQHF. The V call is TRBV5-1, the J call TRBJ1-5; tentative D call: TRBD1 (6 bases). The CDR3 is 14 residues long. CDR1 and CDR2 from the germline V gene are SGHRS and YFSETQ. Trimming stripped 4 bases from V and 6 bases from J, with 14 bases between. Drawing the rest from reference TRBV5-1 and TRBJ1-5, the complete variable domain is KAGVTQTPRYLIKTRGQQVTLSCSPISGHRSVSWYQQTPGQGLQFLFEYFSETQRNKGNFPGRFSGRQFSNSRSEMNVSTLELGDSALYLCASSHGQSGQPQHFGDGTRLSIL.

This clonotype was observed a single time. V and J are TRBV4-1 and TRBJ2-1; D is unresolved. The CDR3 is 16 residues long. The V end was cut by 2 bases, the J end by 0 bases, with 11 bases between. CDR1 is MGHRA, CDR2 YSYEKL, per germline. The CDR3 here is CASSQLDLISYNEQFF. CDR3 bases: TGCGCCAGCAGCCAACTAGACCTCATCTCCTACAATGAGCAGTTCTTC.

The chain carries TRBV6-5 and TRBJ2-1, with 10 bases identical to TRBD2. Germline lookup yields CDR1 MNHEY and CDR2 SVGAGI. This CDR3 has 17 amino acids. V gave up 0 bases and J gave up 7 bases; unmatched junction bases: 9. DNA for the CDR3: TGTGCCAGCAGTTACTCTCGACTAGCGGGCCTGGATAATGAGCAGTTCTTC. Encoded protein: CASSYSRLAGLDNEQFF.

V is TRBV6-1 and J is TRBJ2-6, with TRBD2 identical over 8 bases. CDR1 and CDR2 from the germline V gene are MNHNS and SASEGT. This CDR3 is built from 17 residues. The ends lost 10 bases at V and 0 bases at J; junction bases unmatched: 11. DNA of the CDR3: TGTGCCACCGACGAGCGGGGGATCAGCTCTGGGGCCAACGTCCTGACTTTC. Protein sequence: CATDERGISSGANVLTF.

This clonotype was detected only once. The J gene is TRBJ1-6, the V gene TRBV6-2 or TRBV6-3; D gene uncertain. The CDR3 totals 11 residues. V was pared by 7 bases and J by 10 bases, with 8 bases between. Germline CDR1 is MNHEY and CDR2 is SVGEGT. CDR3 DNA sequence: TGTGCCAGCAAGTCGGGCTCACCCCTCCACTTT. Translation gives CASKSGSPLHF.

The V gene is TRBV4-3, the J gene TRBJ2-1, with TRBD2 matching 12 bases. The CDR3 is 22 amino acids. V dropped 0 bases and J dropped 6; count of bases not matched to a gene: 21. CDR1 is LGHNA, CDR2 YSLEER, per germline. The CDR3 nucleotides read TGCGCCAGCAGCCAAGATGCTTTCAGGGCTCTGCTAGCGGGAGGGCCGTCCAATGAGCAGTTCTTC. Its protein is CASSQDAFRALLAGGPSNEQFF.

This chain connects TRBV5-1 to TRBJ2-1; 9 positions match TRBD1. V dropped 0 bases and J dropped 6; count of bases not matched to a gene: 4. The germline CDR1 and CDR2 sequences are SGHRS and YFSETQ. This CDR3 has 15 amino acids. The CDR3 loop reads CASSLGGTGTNEQFF. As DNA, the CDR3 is TGCGCCAGCAGCTTGGGAGGGACAGGGACCAATGAGCAGTTCTTC.

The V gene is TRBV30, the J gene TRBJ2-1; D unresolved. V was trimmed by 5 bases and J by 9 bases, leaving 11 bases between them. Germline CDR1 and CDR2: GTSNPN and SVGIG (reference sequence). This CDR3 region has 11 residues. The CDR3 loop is CAWASSVEQFF. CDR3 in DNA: TGTGCCTGGGCTTCCTCGGTTGAGCAGTTCTTC. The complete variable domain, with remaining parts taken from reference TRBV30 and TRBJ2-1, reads SQTIHQWPATLVQPVGSPLSLECTVEGTSNPNLYWYRQAAGRGLQLLFYSVGIGQISSEVPQNLSASRPQDRQFILSSKKLLLSDSGFYLCAWASSVEQFFGPGTRLTVL.

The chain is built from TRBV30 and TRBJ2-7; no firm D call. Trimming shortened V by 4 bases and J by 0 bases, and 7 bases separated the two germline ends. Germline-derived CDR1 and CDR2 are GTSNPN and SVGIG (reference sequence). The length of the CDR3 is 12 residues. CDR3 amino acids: CAWTRGSYEQYF. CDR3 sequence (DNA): TGTGCCTGGACCAGAGGCTCCTACGAGCAGTACTTC.

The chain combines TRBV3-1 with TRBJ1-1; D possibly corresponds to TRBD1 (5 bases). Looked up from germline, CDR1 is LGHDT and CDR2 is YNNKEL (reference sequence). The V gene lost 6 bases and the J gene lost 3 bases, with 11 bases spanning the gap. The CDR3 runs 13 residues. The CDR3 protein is CASRPQGYTEAFF. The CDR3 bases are TGTGCCAGCAGGCCTCAGGGCTACACTGAAGCTTTCTTT.

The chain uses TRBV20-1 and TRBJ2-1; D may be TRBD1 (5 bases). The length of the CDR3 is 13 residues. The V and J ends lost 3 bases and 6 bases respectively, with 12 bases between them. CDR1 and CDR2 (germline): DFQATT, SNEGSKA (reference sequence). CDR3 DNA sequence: TGCAGTGCTAGTAACCCAGACAGCAATGAGCAGTTCTTC. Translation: CSASNPDSNEQFF.

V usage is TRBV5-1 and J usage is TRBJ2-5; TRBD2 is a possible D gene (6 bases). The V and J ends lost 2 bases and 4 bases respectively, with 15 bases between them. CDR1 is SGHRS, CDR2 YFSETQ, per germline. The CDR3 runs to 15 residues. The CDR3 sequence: CASSFLASEGETQYF. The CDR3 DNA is TGCGCCAGCAGCTTCTTGGCTAGCGAGGGAGAGACCCAGTACTTC.